The source of this TCR beta chain is a study of spatial heterogeneity in lung cancer. Study information: Consistently, beta-chain sequences turned up in larger numbers than alpha-chain sequences did.

A single record per CDR3 protein comes from TCRdb applying MiXCR to the 5' RACE reads. Of around 18,000 distinct CDR3 sequences in the sample, roughly 5% were seen once. At least ten counts were recorded for this clonotype. The antigen is unknown. This beta chain is off target for a library built for alpha chains, so its abundance means little. The time point is: sample taken at primary tumor resection. Patients with untreated early-stage non-small cell lung cancer, numbering 55 to 80, were the donors. Sequencing of whole RNA from tumor, nontumor lung or frozen PBMC involved no sorting. General study points: Tumor mutation count correlated with how many alpha and beta TCRs expanded intratumorally.

The CDR3 totals 15 residues. In germline, CDR1 is SGHDN, CDR2 FVKESK. The V and J ends lost 1 base and 14 bases, in that order; junction bases with no gene match: 11. This clonotype was obtained from a female donor with early-stage non-small cell lung cancer. The sequencing here drew on lung tumor tissue, taken at surgery. The V gene is TRBV14, the J gene TRBJ1-6; 7 positions agree with TRBD1. As DNA, the CDR3 is TGTGCCAGCAGCCAAGTAGGGGGCAGCGGCATAACCCTCCACTTT. Amino acid sequence: CASSQVGGSGITLHF.